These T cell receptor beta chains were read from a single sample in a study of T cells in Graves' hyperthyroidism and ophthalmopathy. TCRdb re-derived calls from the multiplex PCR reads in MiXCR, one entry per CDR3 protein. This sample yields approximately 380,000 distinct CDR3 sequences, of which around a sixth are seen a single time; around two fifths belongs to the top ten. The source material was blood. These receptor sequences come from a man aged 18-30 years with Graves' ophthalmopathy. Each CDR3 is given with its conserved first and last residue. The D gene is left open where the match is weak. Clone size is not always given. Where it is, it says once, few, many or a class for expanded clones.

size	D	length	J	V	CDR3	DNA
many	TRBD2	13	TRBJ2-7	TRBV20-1	CSATSGGGYEQYF	TGCAGTGCGACTAGCGGGGGGGGCTACGAGCAGTACTTC
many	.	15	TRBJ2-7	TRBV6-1	CASSPTGQSSYEQYF	TGTGCCAGCAGTCCGACAGGCCAGAGCTCCTACGAGCAGTACTTC
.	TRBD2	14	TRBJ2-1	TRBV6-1	CATRGLVGGNEQFF	TGTGCCACCAGAGGACTAGTTGGTGGCAATGAGCAGTTCTTC
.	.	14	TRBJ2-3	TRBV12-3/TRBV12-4	CASSFGGETDTQYF	TGTGCCAGCAGTTTTGGGGGAGAAACAGATACGCAGTATTTT
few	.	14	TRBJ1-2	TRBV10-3	CAISGQPESYGYTF	TGTGCCATCAGTGGGCAACCGGAATCCTATGGCTACACCTTC
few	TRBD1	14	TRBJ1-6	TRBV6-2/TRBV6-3	CASRPQGYNSPLHF	TGTGCCAGCAGACCACAGGGGTATAATTCACCCCTCCACTTT
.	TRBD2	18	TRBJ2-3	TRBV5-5	CVSSPHPWAGGGADTQYF	TGTGTCAGCAGCCCCCACCCCTGGGCGGGGGGGGGGGCAGATACGCAGTATTTT
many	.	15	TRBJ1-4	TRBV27	CASSERAADNEKLFF	TGTGCCAGCAGCGAGAGGGCAGCGGATAATGAAAAACTGTTTTTT
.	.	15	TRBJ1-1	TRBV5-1	CASSLQGLGGTEAFF	TGCGCCAGCAGCCTCCAGGGTTTAGGGGGAACTGAAGCTTTCTTT
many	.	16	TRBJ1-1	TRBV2	CASSDERYRGNTEAFF	TGTGCCAGCAGTGATGAAAGGTACCGGGGAAACACTGAAGCTTTCTTT
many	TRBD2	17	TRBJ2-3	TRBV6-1	CASSARTSGGAGDTQYF	TGTGCCAGCAGTGCCCGGACTAGCGGGGGGGCGGGAGATACGCAGTATTTT
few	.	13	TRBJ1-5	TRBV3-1	CASSHSRGSPQHF	TGTGCCAGCAGCCATAGTCGGGGGTCGCCCCAGCATTTT
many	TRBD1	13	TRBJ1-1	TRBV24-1	CATRTQGDTEAFF	TGTGCCACCAGGACACAGGGGGACACTGAAGCTTTCTTT
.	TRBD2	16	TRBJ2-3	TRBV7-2	CASSLQSGRAQDTQYF	TGTGCCAGCAGCTTACAAAGCGGGAGGGCCCAAGATACGCAGTATTTT
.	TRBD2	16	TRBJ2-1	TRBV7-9	CASSVYSGGAYNEQFF	TGTGCCAGCAGCGTATACAGCGGGGGGGCCTACAATGAGCAGTTCTTC
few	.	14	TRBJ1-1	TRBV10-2	CASTGRGGSTEAFF	TGCGCCAGCACCGGGAGGGGGGGATCCACTGAAGCTTTCTTT
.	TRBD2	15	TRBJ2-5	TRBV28	CASSLLSGRGETQYF	TGTGCCAGCAGTTTATTAAGCGGGAGAGGGGAGACCCAGTACTTC
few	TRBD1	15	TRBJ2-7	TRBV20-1	CSAENRGMSSYEQYF	TGCAGTGCTGAAAACAGGGGCATGAGCTCCTACGAGCAGTACTTC
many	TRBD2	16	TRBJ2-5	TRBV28	CASSFSSGGAWETQYF	TGTGCCAGCAGTTTCTCTAGCGGGGGGGCCTGGGAGACCCAGTACTTC
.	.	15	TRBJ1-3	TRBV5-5	CASSESPPSGNTIYF	TGTGCCAGCAGCGAATCCCCGCCCTCTGGAAACACCATATATTTT
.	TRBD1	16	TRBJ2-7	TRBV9	CASSPSGGTGVGEQYF	TGTGCCAGCAGCCCATCGGGTGGGACAGGGGTCGGCGAGCAGTACTTC
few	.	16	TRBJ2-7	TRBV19	CASSRTGLPGVDEQYF	TGTGCCAGTAGTAGAACCGGTTTGCCAGGGGTGGACGAGCAGTACTTC
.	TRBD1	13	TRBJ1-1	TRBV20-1	CSADRGRIGEAFF	TGCAGTGCTGACAGGGGGCGTATAGGTGAAGCTTTCTTT
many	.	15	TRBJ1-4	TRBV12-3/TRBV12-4	CASSSMTAINEKLFF	TGTGCCAGCAGTTCAATGACAGCGATTAATGAAAAACTGTTTTTT
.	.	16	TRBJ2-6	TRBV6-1	CASSEARVSGANVLTF	TGTGCCAGCAGTGAAGCACGGGTCTCTGGGGCCAACGTCCTGACTTTC
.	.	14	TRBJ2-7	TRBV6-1	CASSDYRDPYEQYF	TGTGCCAGCAGTGATTACAGGGACCCCTACGAGCAGTACTTC
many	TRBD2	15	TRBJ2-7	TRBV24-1	CATSDRTSGVYEQYF	TGTGCCACCAGTGACCGGACTAGCGGCGTCTACGAGCAGTACTTC
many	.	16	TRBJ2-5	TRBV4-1	CASSQGSGGARETQYF	TGCGCCAGCAGCCAAGGGAGTGGGGGGGCCAGGGAGACCCAGTACTTC
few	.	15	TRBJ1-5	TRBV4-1	CASSQTTGSNQPQHF	TGCGCCAGCAGCCAGACGACAGGTAGCAATCAGCCCCAGCATTTT
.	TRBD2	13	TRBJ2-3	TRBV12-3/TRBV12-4	CASRTSGADTQYF	TGTGCCAGCCGGACTAGCGGGGCAGATACGCAGTATTTT
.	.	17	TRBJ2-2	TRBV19	CASSAGRPASGTGELFF	TGTGCCAGTAGTGCGGGGCGGCCAGCCTCTGGGACCGGGGAGCTGTTTTTT
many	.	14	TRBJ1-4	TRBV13	CASSFQGPNEKLFF	TGTGCCAGCAGCTTTCAGGGGCCTAATGAAAAACTGTTTTTT
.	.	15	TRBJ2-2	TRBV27	CASSLLLARTGELFF	TGTGCCAGCAGTTTGTTATTAGCGAGGACCGGGGAGCTGTTTTTT
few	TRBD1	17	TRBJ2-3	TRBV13	CASSRQKQGALTDTQYF	TGTGCCAGCAGCCGCCAAAAACAGGGGGCGCTCACAGATACGCAGTATTTT
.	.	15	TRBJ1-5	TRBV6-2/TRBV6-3	CATLYHQGSNQPQHF	TGTGCCACCCTGTACCACCAGGGAAGTAATCAGCCCCAGCATTTT
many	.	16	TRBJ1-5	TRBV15	CATSRDGGQGGQPQHF	TGTGCCACCAGCAGAGATGGTGGGCAGGGAGGTCAGCCCCAGCATTTT
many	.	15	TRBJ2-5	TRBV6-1	CASSEAFSGRETQYF	TGTGCCAGCAGTGAAGCGTTTTCGGGGCGAGAGACCCAGTACTTC
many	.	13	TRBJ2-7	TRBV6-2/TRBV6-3	CASRSGGHYEQYF	TGTGCCAGCAGGTCCGGAGGTCACTACGAGCAGTACTTC
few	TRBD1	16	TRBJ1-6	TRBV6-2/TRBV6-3	CASSYWGTGDNSPLHF	TGTGCCAGCAGTTACTGGGGGACAGGCGATAATTCACCCCTCCACTTT
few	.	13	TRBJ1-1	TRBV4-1	CASSQVGAREAFF	TGCGCCAGCAGCCAAGTAGGGGCGCGGGAGGCTTTCTTT
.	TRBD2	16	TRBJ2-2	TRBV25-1	CASSETSGGAIGELFF	TGTGCCAGCAGTGAAACTAGCGGGGGGGCTATCGGGGAGCTGTTTTTT
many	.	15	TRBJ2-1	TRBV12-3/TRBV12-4	CASSPARSSYNEQFF	TGTGCCAGCAGTCCCGCTAGGAGCTCCTACAATGAGCAGTTCTTC